The sequence of this T cell receptor (beta chain) was determined in a study of blood T cell repertoires in COVID-19. Profiled with immunoSEQ multiplex PCR; TCRdb holds only in-frame clones, not every one. The repertoire holds 80,000 to 95,000 clones, around three quarters seen once, with around 21% in the top ten. The CDR3 sequence is 16 residues long. V lost 6 bases, J lost 3 bases, and 9 bases stayed unmatched. Germline CDR1 and CDR2: KGHDR and SFDVKD. This sequence was found in a woman aged 80 or over with active or convalescent COVID-19. The chain has TRBV24-1 and TRBJ2-3; the match to TRBD1 covers 9 bases. The sequenced sample consisted of peripheral blood. The DNA for the CDR3 is TGTGCCACCAGTCTGAGACAGGGGGATCGGACAGATACGCAGTATTTT. It codes for CATSLRQGDRTDTQYF.